Listed below are T cell receptor beta chains from one sample, sequenced in a study of prognosis after radiotherapy for stage I lung cancer. TCRdb ran MiXCR on the multiplex PCR reads and lists one entry per CDR3 protein. The table lists some 39,000 distinct CDR3 sequences, roughly a quarter of them singletons. This sample comprised PBMCs, obtained before or after stereotactic body radiation therapy (not recorded which). The source of these receptors is a donor at least 50 years old with non-small cell lung cancer. Each CDR3 is given with its conserved first and last residue. Fields, in order: D gene, J gene, clone size, V gene, CDR3 protein, CDR3 DNA. The D gene is left open where the match is weak. Some rows have no size entry. The others give once, few or many, or a class for an expanded clone.

D: NA
J: TRBJ1-2
size: many
V: TRBV28
CDR3: CATTGGAGDLNTF
DNA: TGTGCCACCACGGGAGGGGCAGGCGACTTGAACACCTTC

D: NA
J: TRBJ2-1
size: NA
V: TRBV6-2/TRBV6-3
CDR3: CASSEASSGYNEQFF
DNA: TGTGCCAGCAGTGAAGCTAGTAGCGGTTACAATGAGCAGTTCTTC

D: TRBD1
J: TRBJ1-5
size: many
V: TRBV6-1
CDR3: CASKESGQGWNQPQHF
DNA: TGTGCCAGCAAAGAGAGTGGACAGGGTTGGAATCAGCCCCAGCATTTT

D: NA
J: TRBJ2-7
size: many
V: TRBV28
CDR3: CASSLRQSPYEQYF
DNA: TGTGCCAGCAGTTTGAGACAGTCCCCCTACGAGCAGTACTTC

D: NA
J: TRBJ2-2
size: NA
V: TRBV5-5
CDR3: CASSFERQPGSCFF
DNA: NA

D: TRBD1
J: TRBJ2-5
size: many
V: TRBV18
CDR3: CASSPGQKETQYF
DNA: TGTGCCAGCTCGCCGGGACAGAAAGAGACCCAGTACTTC

D: NA
J: TRBJ2-5
size: many
V: TRBV18
CDR3: CASSPRARETQYF
DNA: TGTGCCAGCTCACCACGGGCCAGGGAGACCCAGTACTTC

D: NA
J: TRBJ2-5
size: many
V: TRBV5-1
CDR3: CASSPESAGETQYF
DNA: TGCGCCAGCAGCCCGGAGAGTGCGGGGGAGACCCAGTACTTC

D: NA
J: TRBJ2-5
size: many
V: TRBV9
CDR3: CASSRGRERQETQYF
DNA: TGTGCCAGCAGCAGGGGTAGGGAACGGCAAGAGACCCAGTACTTC

D: TRBD1
J: TRBJ1-1
size: many
V: TRBV14
CDR3: CASSRLDRGNTEAFF
DNA: TGTGCCAGCAGCCGCCTAGACAGGGGAAACACTGAAGCTTTCTTT

D: NA
J: TRBJ1-4
size: many
V: TRBV30
CDR3: CAWRDSEKLFF
DNA: TGTGCCTGGAGGGACAGCGAAAAACTGTTTTTT

D: NA
J: TRBJ1-2
size: NA
V: TRBV7-2
CDR3: CASSWADYGYTF
DNA: TGTGCCAGCAGCTGGGCAGACTATGGCTACACCTTC

D: TRBD1
J: TRBJ2-7
size: NA
V: TRBV6-1
CDR3: CVSRGTGGGYEQYF
DNA: TGTGTCAGCCGGGGGACAGGGGGTGGGTACGAGCAGTACTTC

D: NA
J: TRBJ2-2
size: many
V: TRBV5-1
CDR3: CASRPRDGELFF
DNA: TGCGCCAGCAGGCCTAGGGACGGGGAGCTGTTTTTT

D: TRBD2
J: TRBJ2-1
size: NA
V: TRBV6-1
CDR3: CASSERRGGWDEQFF
DNA: TGTGCCAGCAGCGAAAGGCGGGGGGGTTGGGATGAGCAGTTCTTC

D: NA
J: TRBJ1-4
size: many
V: TRBV25-1
CDR3: CASSGRGAPNEKLFF
DNA: TGTGCCAGCAGTGGACGGGGGGCGCCGAATGAAAAACTGTTTTTT

D: NA
J: TRBJ2-3
size: many
V: TRBV10-3
CDR3: CAIGSSDTQYF
DNA: TGTGCCATCGGGAGCTCAGATACGCAGTATTTT

D: NA
J: TRBJ2-3
size: many
V: TRBV11-2
CDR3: CASSLVGPEDTQYF
DNA: TGTGCCAGCAGCTTAGTTGGCCCCGAAGATACGCAGTATTTT

D: NA
J: TRBJ2-5
size: many
V: TRBV11-2
CDR3: CATTSTRAGAETQYF
DNA: TGTGCAACCACCTCAACCCGGGCAGGGGCAGAGACCCAGTACTTC

D: NA
J: TRBJ2-7
size: many
V: TRBV7-9
CDR3: CASSVYTPGFPPYEQYF
DNA: TGTGCCAGCAGCGTCTATACCCCCGGGTTCCCTCCATACGAGCAGTACTTC

D: TRBD1
J: TRBJ2-3
size: many
V: TRBV5-1
CDR3: CASSLEGQGTDTQYF
DNA: TGCGCCAGCAGCTTGGAGGGACAGGGCACAGATACGCAGTATTTT

D: TRBD2
J: TRBJ2-6
size: many
V: TRBV6-1
CDR3: CASSSLGGYGANVLTF
DNA: TGTGCCAGCAGCTCGCTCGGGGGGTACGGGGCCAACGTCCTGACTTTC

D: NA
J: TRBJ1-2
size: NA
V: TRBV20-1
CDR3: CSATENVNGHTF
DNA: TGCAGTGCTACCGAGAATGTCAATGGCCACACCTTC

D: NA
J: TRBJ1-5
size: many
V: TRBV4-1
CDR3: CASSQDSQGSQPQHF
DNA: TGCGCCAGCAGCCAAGATTCACAGGGAAGTCAGCCCCAGCATTTT

D: NA
J: TRBJ1-1
size: few
V: TRBV5-5
CDR3: CASSFLVGREGGTEAFF
DNA: TGTGCCAGCAGCTTCTTGGTAGGCAGGGAGGGTGGCACTGAAGCTTTCTTT

D: NA
J: TRBJ1-2
size: many
V: TRBV5-1
CDR3: CASSLDGSNYGYTF
DNA: TGCGCCAGCAGCTTGGATGGCAGTAACTATGGCTACACCTTC